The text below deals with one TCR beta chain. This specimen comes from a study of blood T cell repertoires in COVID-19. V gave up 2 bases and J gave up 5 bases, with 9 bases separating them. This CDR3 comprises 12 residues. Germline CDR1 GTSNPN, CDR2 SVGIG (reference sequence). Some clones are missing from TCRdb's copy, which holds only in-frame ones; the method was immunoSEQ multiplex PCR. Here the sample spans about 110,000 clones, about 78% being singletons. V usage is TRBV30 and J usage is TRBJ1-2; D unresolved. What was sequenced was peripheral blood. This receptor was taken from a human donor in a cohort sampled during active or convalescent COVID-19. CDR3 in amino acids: CAWSRGLYGYTF. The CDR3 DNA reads TGTGCCTGGAGTCGGGGTCTTTATGGCTACACCTTC.